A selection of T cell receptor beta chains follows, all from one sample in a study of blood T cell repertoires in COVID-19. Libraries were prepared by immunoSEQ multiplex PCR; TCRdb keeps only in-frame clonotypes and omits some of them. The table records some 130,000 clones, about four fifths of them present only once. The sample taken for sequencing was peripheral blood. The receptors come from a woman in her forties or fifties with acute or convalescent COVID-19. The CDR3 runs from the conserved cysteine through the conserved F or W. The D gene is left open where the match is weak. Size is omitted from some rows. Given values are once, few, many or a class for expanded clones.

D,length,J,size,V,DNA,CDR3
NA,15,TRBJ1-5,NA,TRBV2,TGTGCCAGCAGTGAATGGGGGGGGGCACGTCAGCCCCAGCATTTT,CASSEWGGARQPQHF
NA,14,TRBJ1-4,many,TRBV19,TGTGCCAGTAGCATGGACAGATCCCAAGGAAAACTGTTTTTT,CASSMDRSQGKLFF
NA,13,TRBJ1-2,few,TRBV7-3,TGTGCCAGCAGCTCAAGCCCGGGACTCGAAGGCACCTTC,CASSSSPGLEGTF
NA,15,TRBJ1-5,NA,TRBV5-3,TGTGCCAGAAGCCACCGACATACCAGCAATCAGCCCCAGCATTTT,CARSHRHTSNQPQHF
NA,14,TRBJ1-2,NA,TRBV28,TGTGCCAGCAGTTTGCTCGCTCGGAACTATGGCTACACCTTC,CASSLLARNYGYTF
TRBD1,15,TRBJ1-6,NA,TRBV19,TGTGCCAGTAGCTCGGTAGCGGACAGGAGTTATCCCCTCCACTTT,CASSSVADRSYPLHF
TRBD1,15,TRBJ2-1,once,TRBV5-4,TGTGCCAGCAGCCCGCAGACAGGGGGCCGCAATGAGCAGTTCTTC,CASSPQTGGRNEQFF
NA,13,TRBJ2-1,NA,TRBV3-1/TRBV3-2,TGTGCCAGCAGCCAGATCCCTAACAATGAGCAGTTCTTC,CASSQIPNNEQFF
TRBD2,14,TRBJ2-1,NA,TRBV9,TGTGCCAGCAGCGTAAGGACTAGCGGGGGTGAGCAGTTCTTC,CASSVRTSGGEQFF
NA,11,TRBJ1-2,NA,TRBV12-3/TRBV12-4,TGTGCCAGCAGTTTTAGGGGCGGCTACACCTTC,CASSFRGGYTF
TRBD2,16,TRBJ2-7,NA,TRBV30,TGTGCCTGGAGTGCCACTAGCGGGGGGGATTCCTACGAGCAGTACTTC,CAWSATSGGDSYEQYF
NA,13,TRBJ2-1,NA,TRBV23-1,TGCGCCAGCAGTCATTGTTGGAGCAATGAGCAGTTCTTC,CASSHCWSNEQFF
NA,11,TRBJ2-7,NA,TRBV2,TGTGCCAGCAGCTCAGGGTTCGAGCAGTACTTC,CASSSGFEQYF
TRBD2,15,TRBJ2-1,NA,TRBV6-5,TGTGCCAGCAGTCCTAGCGGGGGGGCCAAGAATGAGCAGTTCTTC,CASSPSGGAKNEQFF
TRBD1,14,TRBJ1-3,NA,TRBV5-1,TGCGCCAGCAGCTCGGGACAGGAGGGTGGCACCATATATTTT,CASSSGQEGGTIYF
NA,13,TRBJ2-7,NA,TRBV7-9,TGTGCCAGCAGCTTACCAGGGGATAGGGAGCAGTACTTC,CASSLPGDREQYF
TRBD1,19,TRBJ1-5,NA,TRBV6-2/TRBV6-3,TGTGCCAGCAGTTATTCATCGTCCATACAAGACAGGGTGACTTCCCCCCAGCATTTT,CASSYSSSIQDRVTSPQHF
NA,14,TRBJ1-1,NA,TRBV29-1,TGCAGCGGTACCTTTCGGCAGGCGGGGACTGAAGCTTTCTTT,CSGTFRQAGTEAFF
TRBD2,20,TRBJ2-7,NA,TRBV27,TGTGCCAGCAGTTTACCCACGACTAGCGGGGGCCCCGCCCGTAGGAGCGAGCAGTACTTC,CASSLPTTSGGPARRSEQYF
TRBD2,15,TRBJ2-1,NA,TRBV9,TGTGCCAGCAGCGGTAGCGGGGGGAGGGCCAATGAGCAGTTCTTC,CASSGSGGRANEQFF
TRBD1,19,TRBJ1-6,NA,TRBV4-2,TGTGCCAGCAGCCAAGTCCCGGGACAGGGACAGGACTATAATTCACCCCTCCACTTT,CASSQVPGQGQDYNSPLHF
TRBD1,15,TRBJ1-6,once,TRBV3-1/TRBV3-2,TGTGCCAGCAGCCCTACAGGGGGCATTTATTCACCCCTCCACTTT,CASSPTGGIYSPLHF
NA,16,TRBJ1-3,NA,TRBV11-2,TGTGCCAGCAGCTACGGACATACTGGCTCTGGAAACACCATATATTTT,CASSYGHTGSGNTIYF
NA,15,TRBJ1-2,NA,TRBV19,TGTGCCAGTAGTATATATCGGACAGAACTATCCGGCTACACCTTC,CASSIYRTELSGYTF
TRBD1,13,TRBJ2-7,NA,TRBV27,TGTGCCAGCAGCAAGGGACAGAAATACGAGCAGTACTTC,CASSKGQKYEQYF
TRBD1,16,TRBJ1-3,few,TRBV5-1,TGCGCCAGCAGCTTTTCCGGACAGGGCTCTGGAAACACCATATATTTT,CASSFSGQGSGNTIYF
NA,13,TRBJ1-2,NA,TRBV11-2,TGTGCCACTCCCGGGGGAGCTAACTATGGCTACACCTTC,CATPGGANYGYTF
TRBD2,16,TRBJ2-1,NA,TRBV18,TGTGCCAGCTCGAACCAGTCTAGCGGGGTGGTCGATGAGCAGTTCTTC,CASSNQSSGVVDEQFF
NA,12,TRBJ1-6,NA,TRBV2,TGTGCCAGCACCGACAGCAATTCACCCCTCCACTTT,CASTDSNSPLHF
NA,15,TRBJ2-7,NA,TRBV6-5,TGTGCCAGCCAAAAGACTCACAGGGAATCCTACGAGCAGTACTTC,CASQKTHRESYEQYF
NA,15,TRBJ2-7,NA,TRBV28,TGTGCCAGCAGTCCGGAGGGCTACAGAAGGGCCGAGCAGTACTTC,CASSPEGYRRAEQYF
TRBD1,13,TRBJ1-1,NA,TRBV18,TGTGCCAGCTCAGACAGGGAGAACACTGAAGCTTTCTTT,CASSDRENTEAFF
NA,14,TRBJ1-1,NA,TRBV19,TGTGCCAGTTCCGACGGAGGGATGAACACTGAAGCTTTCTTT,CASSDGGMNTEAFF
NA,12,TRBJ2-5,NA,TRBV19,TGTGCCAGTAGAGGGGGCCAAGAGACCCAGTACTTC,CASRGGQETQYF
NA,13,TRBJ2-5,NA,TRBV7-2,TGTGCCAGCAGCTTACAGATTCAAGAGACCCAGTACTTC,CASSLQIQETQYF
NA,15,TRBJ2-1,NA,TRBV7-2,TGTGCCAGCAGCTTAGAGTCGTCAGGGTATGAGGAGCAGTTCTTC,CASSLESSGYEEQFF
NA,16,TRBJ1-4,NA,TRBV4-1,TGCGCCAGCAGCCCCACTTCCGAGGCAACTAATGAAAAACTGTTTTTT,CASSPTSEATNEKLFF
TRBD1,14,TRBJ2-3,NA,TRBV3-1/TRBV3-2,TGTGCCAGCAGATACACAGGGGGCGGGGATACGCAGTATTTT,CASRYTGGGDTQYF
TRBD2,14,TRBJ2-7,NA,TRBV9,TGTGCCAGCAGCCCCCGGGGGGGGTCCTACGAGCAGTACTTC,CASSPRGGSYEQYF
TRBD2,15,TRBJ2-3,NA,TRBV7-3,TGTGCCAGCAGCCTGACTAGCGGGGAGACAGATACGCAGTATTTT,CASSLTSGETDTQYF
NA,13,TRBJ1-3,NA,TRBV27,TGTGCCAGCAGTCCCTCCGTCGGAAACACCATATATTTT,CASSPSVGNTIYF
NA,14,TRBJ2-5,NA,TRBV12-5,TGTGCTAGTGGTTTGGCCCCCTTGGCAGAGACCCAGTACTTC,CASGLAPLAETQYF
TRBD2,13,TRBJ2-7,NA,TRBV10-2,TGCGCCAGCAGTGAGACTAGCGGGGGCGAGCAGTACTTC,CASSETSGGEQYF
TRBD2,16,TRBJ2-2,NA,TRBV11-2,TGTGCCAGCAGCTTAGTCGGGGGGTCGAACACCGGGGAGCTGTTTTTT,CASSLVGGSNTGELFF
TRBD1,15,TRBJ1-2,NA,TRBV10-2,TGCGCCAGCAGTGTTGACAGGGGAATTCTCTATGGCTACACCTTC,CASSVDRGILYGYTF
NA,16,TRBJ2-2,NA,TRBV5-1,TGCGCCAGCAGCTTGGCCAGGGGCGCGGACACCGGGGAGCTGTTTTTT,CASSLARGADTGELFF
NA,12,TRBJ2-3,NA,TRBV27,TGTGCCAGCCGGTCCCCGGGAGATACGCAGTATTTT,CASRSPGDTQYF
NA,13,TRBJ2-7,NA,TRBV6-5,TGTGCCAGCAGCCTACAGGGTCCAGGCGAGCAGTACTTC,CASSLQGPGEQYF
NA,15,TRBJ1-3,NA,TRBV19,TGTGCCACCTTACCGGGACACCTCTCTGGAAACACCATATATTTT,CATLPGHLSGNTIYF